The rows below give T cell receptor beta chains drawn from one sample of a study of cytomegalovirus exposure and HLA in healthy donors. The table came from immunoSEQ multiplex PCR; TCRdb's copy has only in-frame clones and leaves some out. This table holds 150,000 to 200,000 clones, approximately 80% found once. The sample taken for sequencing was PBMCs. These receptors were obtained from a man between 18 and 29 years old in good health and CMV-seropositive. Each CDR3 is given with its conserved first and last residue. A D gene is named only where the DNA matches it firmly. Expanded clones get a size class; other rows say once, few or many, or leave the size out.

>NA|NA|TRBJ2-7|TRBV2
CASSQLTTGEQYF
TGTGCCAGCAGTCAACTTACAACGGGCGAGCAGTACTTC
>NA|NA|TRBJ1-4|TRBV6-5
CASSYSQGLGKLFF
TGTGCCAGCAGTTACTCACAGGGATTGGGAAAACTGTTTTTT
>NA|NA|TRBJ1-1|TRBV27
CASSKGANTEAFF
TGTGCCAGCAGTAAGGGAGCCAACACTGAAGCTTTCTTT
>NA|once|TRBJ2-1|TRBV28
CASSFPPNRVYNEQFF
TGTGCCAGCAGTTTCCCCCCTAACAGAGTCTACAATGAGCAGTTCTTC
>NA|NA|TRBJ2-7|TRBV7-9
CASSSRSGGSYEQYF
TGTGCCAGCAGCTCCCGATCAGGGGGGAGCTACGAGCAGTACTTC
>NA|NA|TRBJ2-2|TRBV4-3
CASSHQKRGNTGELFF
TGCGCCAGCAGCCACCAAAAAAGGGGCAACACCGGGGAGCTGTTTTTT
>NA|NA|TRBJ1-1|TRBV4-2
CASSAQAGGSGAFF
TGTGCCAGCAGCGCTCAAGCCGGGGGGTCGGGAGCTTTCTTT
>NA|NA|TRBJ1-2|TRBV30
CAWSGYSRTF
TGTGCCTGGAGTGGATACAGCCGGACCTTC
>TRBD1|NA|TRBJ2-7|TRBV28
CASRDRGLERLFYEQYF
TGTGCCAGCAGAGATAGGGGGCTAGAAAGACTCTTCTACGAGCAGTACTTC
>NA|few|TRBJ2-7|TRBV2
CASTEGTYPYEQYF
TGTGCCAGCACCGAAGGGACATATCCCTACGAGCAGTACTTC
>TRBD1|NA|TRBJ1-4|TRBV28
CASSLGGWTGNEKLFF
TGTGCCAGCAGTTTAGGCGGATGGACAGGCAATGAAAAACTGTTTTTT
>NA|NA|TRBJ1-4|TRBV29-1
CSALPGGGPREKLFF
TGCAGCGCCCTCCCCGGGGGGGGGCCTAGGGAAAAACTGTTTTTT
>NA|NA|TRBJ2-2|TRBV11-2
CASSLVAVTGELFF
TGTGCCAGCAGCTTAGTAGCCGTAACCGGGGAGCTGTTTTTT
>NA|NA|TRBJ2-1|TRBV6-1
CASSDSGGGYNEQFF
TGTGCCAGCAGTGACTCAGGGGGAGGTTACAATGAGCAGTTCTTC
>NA|NA|TRBJ1-5|TRBV30
CAWSVSGSNQPQHF
TGTGCCTGGAGTGTTTCCGGGAGCAATCAGCCCCAGCATTTT
>TRBD2|NA|TRBJ2-7|TRBV5-1
CASSWLAGGSYEQYF
TGCGCCAGCAGCTGGCTAGCGGGAGGCTCCTACGAGCAGTACTTC